This T cell receptor beta chain was sequenced in a study of blood T cell repertoires in COVID-19 (TCRdb year 2020). For the study in its entirety: Collaborator samples came from the United States, Italy and Spain and covered acute and convalescent phases of COVID-19. The prospective study material was composed of cDNA or gDNA derived from T cells, B-cell-depleted T cells, or PBMCs. The repertoires were released in a freely available public database meant as a resource for research on the immune response to SARS-CoV-2. Where available, HLA class I and class II types were obtained from metadata supplied by the sample provider rather than from assay-based typing. The samples were drawn from the first 160 participants of the ongoing ImmuneRACE study and from about 1,200 subjects provided by 6 global collaborators. Sample metadata almost always included a de-identified subject ID, COVID-19 status, age in years and sex. Subjects who had been exposed to COVID-19, were actively infected with it, or had recovered from it provided the deeply sampled blood TCRbeta repertoires that made up the dataset. What the study reported, not specific to this receptor: How much clinical and demographic metadata was included differed by source and by participant, and the metadata was provided uncurated.

Each collaborating institution followed its own protocols to collect whole blood in K2EDTA tubes. For TCRbeta analysis, collaborators shipped samples as frozen whole blood, isolated PBMCs, or DNA extracted from either of those sample types. The immunoSEQ Assay, a bias-controlled multiplex PCR, was used to amplify TCRbeta CDR3 regions from genomic DNA. The authors processed their data as follows. Within the assay, amplification of reference gene primers was used to estimate how many nucleated cells each sample contained. To quantify the absolute abundance of each unique TCRbeta CDR3 rearrangement, sequence reads were collapsed and filtered. For each sample, productive Simpson clonality was calculated by taking the square root of Simpson's diversity index across productive rearrangements. Drawn from immuneACCESS, this table holds only the in-frame rearrangements with V and J called that TCRdb kept. Clones are partly lost; checked studies trace under half to an unresolved V gene and leave the rest unexplained. The DNA gave D and trimming, while V, J and clone size come from that table. The sample contains 90,000 to 120,000 clones, about 80% of them found a single time. Of the sample, 4.3% falls within the top ten clones.

In its sample, this clone was seen a few times. Its antigen is unknown. One base away there is no much larger clone; base qualities are not given. Its CDR3 holds 13 amino acids, cysteine through phenylalanine. Here the CDR3 DNA is all that survives: 39 bases in frame from base 1. The junction shows trimming of 6 bases on V and 2 bases on J, plus 8 bases between the germline ends. CDR1 and CDR2 (LGHDT, YNNKEL) derive from the germline V gene (reference sequence). The sequenced material came from peripheral blood. The chain was built from TRBV3-1 (or the pseudogene TRBV3-2) and TRBJ2-4; the D gene cannot be named for sure. This clonotype was obtained from a man in his 70s with acute or convalescent COVID-19. CDR3 reads: CASSLASKNIQYF. In nucleotide form, the sequence is TGTGCCAGCAGTCTCGCGTCCAAAAACATTCAGTACTTC.